What follows is one T cell receptor beta chain and its context. The data originate from a study of blood T cell repertoires in COVID-19. Study-level background: Samples taken during acute and convalescent COVID-19 were collected in the United States, Italy and Spain.

Sequencing was performed with immunoSEQ multiplex PCR; in TCRdb, only in-frame clones are kept and a portion is missing. The top ten hold under 4% of the sample, which has around 190,000 clones, 84% seen once. Shortly before study entry, within 2 weeks, exposed participants had met a COVID-19 case. The source material was PBMCs or T cells enriched from blood (not recorded which). The receptor comes from a woman aged 30 to 39 who had been exposed to COVID-19.

CDR3 amino acids: CASSLGEGTQYF. The CDR3 coding sequence is TGTGCCAGCAGCCTGGGAGAGGGTACGCAGTATTTT. This sequence joins TRBV7-9 and TRBJ2-3; possible D gene TRBD2, 5 bases. Germline lookup yields CDR1 SEHNR and CDR2 FQNEAQ (reference sequence). This CDR3 has 12 residues. Trimming took off 5 bases at V and 8 bases at J, with 11 bases between the two ends.